Detailed here is one T cell receptor beta chain. The antigen is undetermined. The entry originates in a study of identical twins. Points from the study as a whole: Out-of-frame TCR alpha sharing observed in monozygotic twins exceeded model estimates. Twins showed weaker excess sharing in their beta out-of-frame sequences.

TCRdb itself ran the 5' RACE reads through MiXCR, one entry per CDR3 protein. The sample contains fewer than 900,000 distinct CDR3 sequences, approximately 22% of which appear only once. The CDR3 consists of 14 residues. With 0 bases removed from V and 4 bases from J, the gap between germline ends came to 10 bases. CDR1 is MNHEY, CDR2 SVGAGI, per germline. These data also formed part of another study, on T cells expressing NK-cell markers. As reported in that work: Repertoire data for TCR beta were derived from sorted T cells (CD3+CD56+NKG2C+, CD3+CD56+NKG2C- and CD3+CD56-NKG2C+). Sorting was limited to alpha-beta TCR-expressing T cells with an anti-gamma-delta TCR antibody in several experiments.

The V gene is TRBV6-5, the J gene TRBJ2-7, with D perhaps matching TRBD1 or TRBD2 (6 bases each). Specimen: PBMCs. The receptor was isolated from a woman younger than 35 in good health. CDR3 sequence: CASSYSRGRYEQYF. The CDR3 bases are TGTGCCAGCAGTTACTCGAGGGGGAGGTACGAGCAGTACTTC.